These T cell receptor beta chains were read from a single sample in a study of CD8+CD57+ T cells in acquired aplastic anemia. Via MiXCR, TCRdb re-called the reads, giving one row per CDR3 protein. The table has 150,000 or so distinct CDR3 sequences, 55% to 70% seen once. The source material was sorted CD4+, CD8+, or CD8+CD57+ T cells (not recorded which) from PBMCs. These receptors were obtained from a human donor in good health. The CDR3 runs from the conserved cysteine through the conserved F or W. A D gene is named only where the DNA matches it firmly. Size is stated for part of the rows, as once, few or many counts, or as a class when the clone is expanded.

>TRBV5-1|-|TRBJ1-1|-
TGCGCCAGCAGTGAGTCCCAGGGGTACACTGAAGCTTTCTTT
CASSESQGYTEAFF
>TRBV20-1|-|TRBJ2-7|once
TGCAGTGCTAGAGGCGGCCACGAGCAGTACTTC
CSARGGHEQYF
>TRBV2|TRBD2|TRBJ2-3|-
TGTGCCAGTCGGGTTGGACTAGTAACAGATACGCAGTATTTT
CASRVGLVTDTQYF
>TRBV6-5|TRBD1|TRBJ1-4|-
TGTGCCAGCAGTTTCGGGACAGGGGCAAATGAAAAACTGTTTTTT
CASSFGTGANEKLFF
>TRBV2|-|TRBJ1-1|many
TGTGCCAGCAGTGAGGCAAGTCCACTCACTGAAGCTTTCTTT
CASSEASPLTEAFF
>TRBV11-3|TRBD2|TRBJ2-2|-
TGTGCCAGCAGCTTAAGGACTAGCACCGGGGAGCTGTTTTTT
CASSLRTSTGELFF
>TRBV24-1|-|TRBJ1-1|-
TGTGCCACCAGTGACCCCGGGGGGGAGGCTGAAGCTTTCTTT
CATSDPGGEAEAFF
>TRBV19|TRBD1|TRBJ1-2|-
TGTGCCAGTAGTAAAAGACAGGGAGGAAGTAACTGTGGCTACACCTTC
CASSKRQGGSNCGYTF
>TRBV13|-|TRBJ2-5|-
TGTGCCAGCAGCCTTAGGCAGGGCCAAGAGACCCAGTACTTC
CASSLRQGQETQYF
>TRBV7-6|TRBD1|TRBJ1-6|few
TGTGCCAGCAGCCCCCGGACAGGAACCTCACCCCTCCACTTT
CASSPRTGTSPLHF
>TRBV11-2|TRBD1|TRBJ1-6|-
TGTGCCAGTAAATCGACAGGGTTAAGCTCCTATAATTCACCCCTCCACTTT
CASKSTGLSSYNSPLHF
>TRBV5-1|-|TRBJ1-1|-
TGCGCCAGCAGCCTTATAACGGGGATGAACACTGAAGCTTTCTTT
CASSLITGMNTEAFF
>TRBV3-1|-|TRBJ2-5|-
TGTGCCAGCAGCCAAGATCAAGCTGGGAGAGAGGCCCAGTACTTC
CASSQDQAGREAQYF
>TRBV7-2|-|TRBJ2-2|many
TGTGCCAGCAGCTTACTGAGCGGAAAGACCGGGGAGCTGTTTTTT
CASSLLSGKTGELFF
>TRBV2|TRBD1|TRBJ2-2|-
TGTGCCAGCAGCAGACAGGGGCGCCTCCGAAACACCGGGGAGCTGTTTTTT
CASSRQGRLRNTGELFF
>TRBV15|-|TRBJ1-1|-
TGTGCCACCAGCAGAATTGGTAAGAACACTGAAGCTTTCTTT
CATSRIGKNTEAFF
>TRBV15|-|TRBJ1-4|-
TGTGCCACCAGCGGAAAACTGAATGAAAAACTGTTTTTT
CATSGKLNEKLFF
>TRBV19|-|TRBJ2-5|-
TGTGCCAGTAGTAGGGACCAAGAGACCCAGTACTTC
CASSRDQETQYF
>TRBV5-1|-|TRBJ2-7|once
TGCGCCAGCAGCTTGACTGATCCCTACGAGCAGTACTTC
CASSLTDPYEQYF
>TRBV27|TRBD1|TRBJ1-5|-
TGTGCCAGCAGATGGACAGGGGATAGCAATCAGCCCCAGCATTTT
CASRWTGDSNQPQHF
>TRBV4-3|TRBD2|TRBJ2-3|many
TGCGCCAGCAGCCAAGATCTGGCGGGAGCTACTAGCACAGATACGCAGTATTTT
CASSQDLAGATSTDTQYF
>TRBV6-5|TRBD2|TRBJ2-7|many
TGTGCCAGCAGTTCCACTAGCGGGAGGTACGAGCAGTACTTC
CASSSTSGRYEQYF
>TRBV28|TRBD1|TRBJ2-5|-
TGTGCCAGCAGTCCGCGGGACAGGGAACAAGAGACCCAGTACTTC
CASSPRDREQETQYF
>TRBV24-1|-|TRBJ2-1|few
TGTGCCACCAGTGATCCTCGCGGATACAATGAGCAGTTCTTC
CATSDPRGYNEQFF
>TRBV9|-|TRBJ2-7|many
TGTGCCACCTTGCACTCTTACGGCGACGAGCAGTACTTC
CATLHSYGDEQYF
>TRBV29-1|TRBD2|TRBJ2-5|many
TGCAGCGTTGTTCGGCGGGAGATCGGGGAGACCCAGTACTTC
CSVVRREIGETQYF
>TRBV9|-|TRBJ1-6|-
TGTGCCAGCAGCGTAGCGAATTCACCCCTCCACTTT
CASSVANSPLHF
>TRBV24-1|-|TRBJ1-2|-
TGTGCCACCAGTGATCGAGTGAACTATGGCTACACCTTC
CATSDRVNYGYTF
>TRBV9|TRBD1|TRBJ1-1|-
TGTGCCAGCAGCACAGGGACAGGTGAACTTGGACCGAACACTGAAGCTTTCTTT
CASSTGTGELGPNTEAFF
>TRBV15|-|TRBJ2-1|-
TGTGCCACCAGCAGCGAGGTCTCCTACAATGAGCAGTTCTTC
CATSSEVSYNEQFF
>TRBV7-8|-|TRBJ2-1|-
TGTGCCAGCAGCTTAGCCAGGGACTACAATGAGCAGTTCTTC
CASSLARDYNEQFF
>TRBV16|TRBD2|TRBJ2-1|-
TGTGCCAGCAGCCAGGGACTAGCGGGGGCCTACAATGAGCAGTTCTTC
CASSQGLAGAYNEQFF
>TRBV20-1|-|TRBJ1-1|once
TGCAGTGCTCGTATCGGGCTCCAAGGCGCTGAAGCTTTCTTT
CSARIGLQGAEAFF
>TRBV7-9|-|TRBJ1-1|-
TGTGCCAGCACGCCAGGTGGGAACACTGAAGCTTTCTTT
CASTPGGNTEAFF
>TRBV2|-|TRBJ2-7|many
TGTGCCAGCAAGGACGGAATTTACGAGCAGTACTTC
CASKDGIYEQYF
>TRBV12-5|-|TRBJ2-2|many
TGTGCTAGTGGAATGGGGGGTTTTACCGGGGAGCTGTTTTTT
CASGMGGFTGELFF
>TRBV7-8|-|TRBJ2-3|few
TGTGCCAGCAGCTTAGCGCGGGGATTCGACACAGATACGCAGTATTTT
CASSLARGFDTDTQYF
>TRBV6-5|TRBD2|TRBJ2-7|many
TGTGCCAGCAGTTACGTTACCGGGACTAGCGGGTACGAGCAGTACTTC
CASSYVTGTSGYEQYF
>TRBV7-9|-|TRBJ1-2|-
TGTGCCAGCAGCTCATATGGGCATGGCTACACCTTC
CASSSYGHGYTF
>TRBV15|-|TRBJ2-1|-
TGTGCCACCAGCAGAGATCGGGCTAGCTCTACCTACAATGAGCAGTTCTTC
CATSRDRASSTYNEQFF
>TRBV13|TRBD2|TRBJ2-1|many
TGTGCCAGCAGCTTATACGGCGGGAGCTCCTACAATGAGCAGTTCTTC
CASSLYGGSSYNEQFF
>TRBV19|TRBD1|TRBJ1-2|-
TGTGCCAGTAGTGTCAGATTAGGGACAGCTCTCTATGGCTACACCTTC
CASSVRLGTALYGYTF
>TRBV10-1|TRBD1|TRBJ1-6|-
TGCGCCAGCAATTCGGGACAGAATAATTCACCCCTCCACTTT
CASNSGQNNSPLHF
>TRBV4-3|-|TRBJ1-2|many
TGCGCCAGCAGCCAAGATTATTTGGGCAGCCCTCAGGATGGCTACACCTTC
CASSQDYLGSPQDGYTF